This T cell receptor beta chain was recorded in a study of blood T cell repertoires in COVID-19. As for the study in general: Both acute and convalescent COVID-19 samples were obtained from the United States, Italy and Spain.

Germline loops: CDR1 SGHDN, CDR2 FVKESK. The CDR3 is 15 residues long. V was trimmed by 1 base and J by 5 bases, leaving 14 bases between them. During active infection, Seattle patients enrolled and were then monitored through disease. Authors' methods: Counts of nucleated cells, estimated from reference gene primer amplification, were obtained. Sequenced by immunoSEQ multiplex PCR; TCRdb stores in-frame clones only, minus some. V, J and clone size derive from that table, while D and trimming were established from the DNA sequence. The profile shows 300,000 to 400,000 clones, 85% to 90% of them singletons.

The rearrangement links TRBV14 to TRBJ2-5; D not resolved. Material: peripheral blood. The source is a woman aged 45-60 years with COVID-19, enrolled during active disease. The CDR3 sequence: CASSQGLSGGETQYF. The CDR3 DNA reads TGTGCCAGCAGCCAAGGGTTGTCGGGTGGGGAGACCCAGTACTTC.